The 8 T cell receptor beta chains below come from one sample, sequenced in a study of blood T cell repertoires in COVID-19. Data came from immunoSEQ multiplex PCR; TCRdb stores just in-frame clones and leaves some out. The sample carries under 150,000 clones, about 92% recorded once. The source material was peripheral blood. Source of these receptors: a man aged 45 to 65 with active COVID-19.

The CDR3 region is CASSWGLAGENEQFF. CDR3 sequence (DNA): TGTGCCAGCAGCTGGGGACTAGCGGGAGAAAATGAGCAGTTCTTC. This chain joins TRBV11-3 and TRBJ2-1, with 14 bases lining up with TRBD2. Trimming at V came to 4 bases and at J to 7 bases, leaving 3 bases not matched to a gene. The CDR3 extends over 15 amino acids. Germline V gene lookup returns CDR1 SGHNT and CDR2 YENEEA.

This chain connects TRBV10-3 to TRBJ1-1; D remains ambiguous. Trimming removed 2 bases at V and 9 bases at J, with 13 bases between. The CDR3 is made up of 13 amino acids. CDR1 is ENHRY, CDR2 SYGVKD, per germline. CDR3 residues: CAISEAGRIKAFF. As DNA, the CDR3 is TGTGCCATCAGTGAGGCAGGCCGCATTAAAGCTTTCTTT.

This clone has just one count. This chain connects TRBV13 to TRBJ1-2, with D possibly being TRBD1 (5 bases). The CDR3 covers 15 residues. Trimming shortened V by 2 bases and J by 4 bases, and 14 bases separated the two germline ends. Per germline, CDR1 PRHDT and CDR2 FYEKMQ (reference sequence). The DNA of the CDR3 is TGTGCCAGCAGCTTAAGGGGAGCGGGGCTCTATGGCTACACCTTC. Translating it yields CASSLRGAGLYGYTF.

CDR3 coding DNA: TGTGCCAGCTCACGGGACAGGTCGAACACTGAAGCTTTCTTT. It encodes CASSRDRSNTEAFF. This chain joins TRBV18 and TRBJ1-1; TRBD1 matches at 8 bases. The length of the CDR3 is 14 residues. Losses at the gene ends were 4 bases for V and 1 base for J; bases not matched to a gene: 2. Per the germline V gene, CDR1 is KGHSH and CDR2 is LQKENI.

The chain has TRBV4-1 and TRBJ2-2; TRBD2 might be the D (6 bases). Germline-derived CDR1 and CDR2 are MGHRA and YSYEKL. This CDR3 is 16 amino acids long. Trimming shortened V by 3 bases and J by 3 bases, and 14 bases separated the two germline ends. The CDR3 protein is CASSHTGLGYTGELFF. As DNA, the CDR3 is TGCGCCAGCAGCCACACGGGACTGGGGTACACCGGGGAGCTGTTTTTT.

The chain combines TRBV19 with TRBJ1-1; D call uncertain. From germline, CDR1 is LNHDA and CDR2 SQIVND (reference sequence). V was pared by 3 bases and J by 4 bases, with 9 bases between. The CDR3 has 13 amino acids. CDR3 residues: CASSIEFGTEAFF. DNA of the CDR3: TGTGCCAGTAGTATTGAGTTTGGCACTGAAGCTTTCTTT.

CDR3 residues: CASSSGGLKATDTQYF. The CDR3 nucleotides read TGTGCCAGCAGCTCTGGGGGCCTCAAGGCCACAGATACGCAGTATTTT. This rearrangement joins TRBV7-9 to TRBJ2-3; D possibly corresponds to TRBD1 (6 bases). V was trimmed by 4 bases and J by 2 bases, leaving 16 bases between them. Germline-derived CDR1 and CDR2 are SEHNR and FQNEAQ (reference sequence). The CDR3 is 16 residues long.

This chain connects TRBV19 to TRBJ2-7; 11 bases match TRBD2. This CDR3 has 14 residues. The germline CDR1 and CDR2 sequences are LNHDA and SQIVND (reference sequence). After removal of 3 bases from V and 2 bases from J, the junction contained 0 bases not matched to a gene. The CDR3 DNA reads TGTGCCAGTAGTATGACTAGCGGGACCTACGAGCAGTACGTC. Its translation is CASSMTSGTYEQYV.